These 26 T cell receptor beta chains came from one sample sequenced in a study of cytomegalovirus exposure and HLA in healthy donors. This PCR relied on a set of 60 Vbeta primers and 13 Jbeta primers. Only in-frame clones appear in the TCRdb table, and some are missing; sequencing was by immunoSEQ multiplex PCR. The data contain 99,000 or so clones, roughly 75% of them seen just once; the ten biggest clones take up 1.5% to 2%. Sequenced material: PBMCs. The receptors stem from a woman in her forties in good health and CMV-seronegative.

The chain combines TRBV6-1 with TRBJ2-1; no clear D. The germline V gene has CDR1 MNHNS and CDR2 SASEGT. The CDR3 contains 13 residues. V was trimmed by 8 bases and J by 4 bases, leaving 12 bases between them. CDR3 sequence reads: CASLLGSYNEQFF. In DNA, the CDR3 is TGTGCCAGCCTATTGGGCTCTTACAATGAGCAGTTCTTC.

The V and J genes are TRBV9 and TRBJ1-4; 7 bases are a match to TRBD1. This CDR3 contains 17 residues. Germline lookup yields CDR1 SGDLS and CDR2 YYNGEE. J lost 2 bases, V lost 0 bases, and 7 bases had no gene match. DNA of the CDR3: TGTGCCAGCAGCGTAGCGGGCCCGGGACAGACTAATGAAAAACTGTTTTTT. It codes for CASSVAGPGQTNEKLFF.

The J gene is TRBJ2-3, the V gene TRBV19; 11 bases fit TRBD2. Germline loops: CDR1 LNHDA, CDR2 SQIVND (reference sequence). Germline trimming cut 0 bases from V and 4 bases from J; bases unmatched to any gene: 3. The length of the CDR3 is 16 residues. The CDR3 region has the DNA TGTGCCAGTAGTATAGATCTACTAGCGGGAGCAGATACGCAGTATTTT. This sequence encodes CASSIDLLAGADTQYF.

V is TRBV5-1 and J is TRBJ2-3; TRBD2 agrees at 11 bases. The trim removed 4 bases at V and 4 bases at J, leaving 11 bases unmatched. CDR1 and CDR2 (germline): SGHRS, YFSETQ. The CDR3 is 17 amino acids. The CDR3 DNA follows: TGCGCCAGCAGCCCCATCCCCCTAGCGGGAGGATCAGATACGCAGTATTTT. This translates into CASSPIPLAGGSDTQYF.

V gene TRBV7-8 combines with J gene TRBJ1-2; D is unresolved. From germline, CDR1 is SGHVS and CDR2 FQNEAQ. Between the trimmed V and J ends, which lost 6 bases and 5 bases, there was a span of 16 bases. This CDR3 has 14 residues. CDR3 DNA sequence: TGTGCCAGCAGTCCCCAAGCGACGGCTTATGGCTACACCTTC. It codes for CASSPQATAYGYTF.

This clone is a singleton in its sample. The rearrangement links TRBV5-1 to TRBJ1-5; D gene ambiguous. With 4 bases removed from V and 3 bases from J, the gap between germline ends came to 14 bases. The CDR3 loop spans 15 amino acids. The V gene's germline CDR1 is SGHRS and CDR2 YFSETQ. The CDR3 region is CASSMHEGINQPQHF. In nucleotides, the CDR3 is TGCGCCAGCAGCATGCATGAGGGAATCAATCAGCCCCAGCATTTT.

This chain links TRBV19 with TRBJ1-1, with TRBD1 matching 8 bases. CDR3 length: 14 residues. Trimming took 9 bases from V and 0 from J; bases not matched to a gene: 6. Germline CDR1 is LNHDA and CDR2 is SQIVND (reference sequence). CDR3 region: CASRDRPMNTEAFF. The CDR3 DNA reads as TGTGCCAGCCGGGACAGGCCGATGAACACTGAAGCTTTCTTT.

This rearrangement joins TRBV27 to TRBJ2-3; 8 bases map to TRBD2. Looked up from germline, CDR1 is MNHEY and CDR2 is SMNVEV (reference sequence). The CDR3 has 16 amino acids. V trimming: 5 bases; J trimming: 2 bases; junction bases outside the gene matches: 9. The CDR3 sequence: CASSTFGRAVTDTQYF. CDR3 DNA: TGTGCCAGCAGTACATTCGGGAGGGCCGTCACAGATACGCAGTATTTT.

Points on this clone: The junction does not match germline at one end; this may be a read error. The CDR3 protein is CASNDRPSSGNTMYF. CDR3 in DNA: TGTGCCAGCAACGACAGGCCTTCCTCTGGAAACACCATGTATTTT. The gene calls are TRBV6-6 and TRBJ1-3; possibly TRBD1 for D (6 bases). Germline V gene lookup returns CDR1 MNHNY and CDR2 SVGAGI (reference sequence). The CDR3 spans 15 residues.

This clone occurred once. The chain couples TRBV13 to TRBJ1-2; tentatively, D is TRBD1 (5 bases). The CDR3 sequence is 15 residues long. Germline loops: CDR1 PRHDT, CDR2 FYEKMQ (reference sequence). Trimming removed 1 base at V and 4 bases at J, with 13 bases between. CDR3 in DNA: TGTGCCAGCAGCTTAGAGCAGGGCGGCCTCTATGGCTACACCTTC. This sequence encodes CASSLEQGGLYGYTF. Variable domain in full (rest from reference TRBV13 and TRBJ1-2): AAGVIQSPRHLIKEKRETATLKCYPIPRHDTVYWYQQGPGQDPQFLISFYEKMQSDKGSIPDRFSAQQFSDYHSELNMSSLELGDSALYFCASSLEQGGLYGYTFGSGTRLTVV.

This clone was seen only a few times. The chain combines TRBV18 with TRBJ2-7; D call uncertain. Germline V CDR1 and CDR2: KGHSH, LQKENI. The CDR3 sequence is 11 residues long. V dropped 3 bases and J dropped 5 bases, with 5 bases sitting between them. The CDR3: CASSPSDEQYF. As DNA, the CDR3 is TGTGCCAGCTCACCTTCTGACGAGCAGTACTTC.

This chain joins TRBV27 and TRBJ2-3, with a weak D call TRBD1 (6 bases). This CDR3 is 14 amino acids long. V gave up 3 bases and J gave up 0 bases, with 7 bases separating them. CDR1 MNHEY and CDR2 SMNVEV come from the germline V gene (reference sequence). The CDR3 is CASSLDSSTDTQYF. DNA of the CDR3: TGTGCCAGCAGTTTGGACAGTAGCACAGATACGCAGTATTTT.

This clone has only a few counts. The chain combines TRBV19 with TRBJ1-5; D perhaps matches TRBD1 (6 bases). The V end was cut by 4 bases, the J end by 3 bases, with 10 bases between. Germline-derived CDR1 and CDR2 are LNHDA and SQIVND (reference sequence). CDR3 size: 14 residues. CDR3 DNA sequence: TGTGCCAGTAGTAGAACAGGGCTCAATCAGCCCCAGCATTTT. Translated, it gives CASSRTGLNQPQHF.

This clone showed up just once. The chain joins TRBV7-2 to TRBJ2-5, with 7 bases that match TRBD2. Per the germline V gene, CDR1 is SGHTA and CDR2 is FQGNSA. This CDR3 has 15 residues. J lost 4 bases, V lost 5 bases, and 10 bases had no gene match. The CDR3 sequence is CASSKGGSVRETQYF. Written as DNA, the CDR3 is TGTGCCAGCAGCAAAGGCGGGAGCGTGAGAGAGACCCAGTACTTC.

The V call is TRBV5-4, the J call TRBJ2-3; no clear D gene. The germline V gene encodes CDR1 SGHNT and CDR2 YYREEE (reference sequence). The CDR3 is made up of 14 amino acids. Trimming removed 2 bases from V and 2 bases from J, with 9 bases in between. CDR3 sequence: CASSLESPTDTQYF. The CDR3 DNA reads as TGTGCCAGCAGCTTAGAGAGCCCCACAGATACGCAGTATTTT.

The J gene is TRBJ1-2, the V gene TRBV5-1; 9 bases are a match to TRBD1. In germline, CDR1 is SGHRS, CDR2 YFSETQ. Losses at the gene ends were 2 bases for V and 6 bases for J; bases not matched to a gene: 5. CDR3 length equals 14 residues. The CDR3 protein is CASSFRTGEDGYTF. As DNA, the CDR3 is TGCGCCAGCAGCTTTCGGACAGGGGAAGATGGCTACACCTTC.

The chain carries TRBV28 and TRBJ2-2; a possible D gene is TRBD2 (6 bases). Trimming took off 6 bases at V and 3 bases at J, with 14 bases between the two ends. Germline CDR1 MDHEN, CDR2 SYDVKM. The CDR3 is 15 amino acids. CDR3 coding DNA: TGTGCCAGCAGCCGCCGGGACTCTTACACCGGGGAGCTGTTTTTT. It encodes CASSRRDSYTGELFF.

This rearrangement joins TRBV6-1 to TRBJ1-5, with TRBD1 matching 9 bases. Trimming at V came to 1 base and at J to 7 bases, leaving 8 bases not matched to a gene. From germline, CDR1 is MNHNS and CDR2 SASEGT. The CDR3 covers 16 residues. CDR3 in DNA: TGTGCCAGCAGTGAAGGAGGGGACAGGGACGGCCAGCCCCAGCATTTT. It specifies CASSEGGDRDGQPQHF.

The gene calls are TRBV30 and TRBJ1-1; no reliable D call. CDR1 is GTSNPN, CDR2 SVGIG, per germline (reference sequence). Trimming shortened V by 1 base and J by 4 bases, and 22 bases separated the two germline ends. This CDR3 contains 17 residues. The CDR3 DNA sequence: TGTGCCTGGAGTGCGCCTGGAGTGCGTAAGGAGGGCACTGAAGCTTTCTTT. It yields the protein CAWSAPGVRKEGTEAFF.

The gene calls are TRBV19 and TRBJ1-6; D call uncertain. Germline CDR1 reads LNHDA; CDR2 reads SQIVND (reference sequence). The CDR3 is 18 amino acids. Trimming removed 6 bases at V and 9 bases at J, with 27 bases between. The CDR3 sequence is CASSSWATTPRASSPLHF. The CDR3 coding sequence is TGTGCCAGTAGCTCGTGGGCCACCACCCCGAGGGCCTCTTCACCCCTCCACTTT.

J is TRBJ2-1 and V is TRBV19, with 11 bases fitting TRBD2. Trimming removed 3 bases from V and 4 bases from J; junction bases left unmatched: 2. The germline CDR1 and CDR2 sequences are LNHDA and SQIVND (reference sequence). The CDR3 is made up of 15 amino acids. CDR3 in amino acids: CASSMTSGIYNEQFF. In DNA, the CDR3 is TGTGCCAGTAGTATGACTAGCGGGATATACAATGAGCAGTTCTTC.

The chain uses TRBV21-1 and TRBJ2-7; TRBD1 is the table's D call and was not checked against the DNA. TRBV21-1 is an annotated pseudogene. CDR3 length: 15 residues. The CDR3 DNA sequence: TGTGCCAGCAGCGATATACAGGGTTTCAGCTACGAGCAGTACTTC. Amino acid sequence: CASSDIQGFSYEQYF.

As concerns this clone: This same CDR3 is encoded by further DNA sequences in the sample. The gene calls are TRBV27 and TRBJ2-1; 7 nucleotides match TRBD2. Germline-derived CDR1 and CDR2 are MNHEY and SMNVEV (reference sequence). The CDR3 covers 16 residues. The V segment lost 9 bases and the J segment 7 bases; nucleotides outside the gene matches: 18. The CDR3 region is CASQQMAWGGDNEQFF. CDR3 coding DNA: TGTGCCAGTCAACAGATGGCTTGGGGGGGGGATAATGAGCAGTTCTTC.

The chain combines TRBV28 with TRBJ2-1, with 7 positions matching TRBD2. Trimming cost V 8 bases and J 7 bases; bases outside gene matches: 8. Germline values: CDR1 MDHEN, CDR2 SYDVKM. CDR3 length: 13 amino acids. In nucleotides, the CDR3 is TGTGCCAGCGGGAGGGAGGGCCTAAATGAGCAGTTCTTC. Its protein product is CASGREGLNEQFF.

The chain combines TRBV5-4 with TRBJ2-1, with 8 bases matching TRBD2. There are 15 residues in the CDR3. V was pared by 0 bases and J by 7 bases, with 6 bases of the junction left unmatched. Germline V gene sequence: CDR1 SGHNT, CDR2 YYREEE (reference sequence). The CDR3 DNA sequence: TGTGCCAGCAGCTTGGTAGTAGCGGGACGTAATGAGCAGTTCTTC. Its translation is CASSLVVAGRNEQFF.

This clone was observed a single time. The chain has TRBV27 and TRBJ1-4; 8 bases align to TRBD1. In germline, CDR1 is MNHEY, CDR2 SMNVEV (reference sequence). The length of the CDR3 is 16 residues. With V trimmed by 5 bases and J by 12 bases, 17 bases remained unmatched. The CDR3 is CASSPQGLGQGPELFF. The CDR3, as DNA: TGTGCCAGCAGTCCCCAAGGCCTCGGACAGGGTCCGGAACTGTTTTTT.